This T cell receptor (beta chain) originates from a study of beta chain features in type 1 diabetes. What was sequenced were expressed TCRB transcripts, since all of the isolated RNA had been reverse transcribed. Sequenced by immunoSEQ multiplex PCR; TCRdb stores in-frame clones only, minus some. This table holds 150,000 to 190,000 clones, 9% to 12% found once. The CDR3 consists of 14 residues. Germline CDR1 and CDR2: SGHKS and YYEKEE (reference sequence). Germline trimming cut 3 bases from V and 7 bases from J; bases unmatched to any gene: 6. About this clone itself: Its antigen is unknown.

Whole-study findings and limits: The study found moderately but significantly shorter TCRB CDR3s in all four CD4+ subsets of Type 1 diabetes patients.

The source material was central memory CD4+ T cells from blood. The chain employs TRBV5-5 and TRBJ2-2; 7 nucleotides align to TRBD2. The receptor's source is a young man with type 1 diabetes. Here the CDR3 DNA reads TGTGCCAGCAGCTGGACTAGTTTGTTCGGGGAGCTGTTTTTT. Its protein product is CASSWTSLFGELFF. Filled out from reference TRBV5-5 and TRBJ2-2, the complete variable domain reads DAGVTQSPTHLIKTRGQQVTLRCSPISGHKSVSWYQQVLGQGPQFIFQYYEKEERGRGNFPDRFSARQFPNYSSELNVNALLLGDSALYLCASSWTSLFGELFFGEGSRLTVL.